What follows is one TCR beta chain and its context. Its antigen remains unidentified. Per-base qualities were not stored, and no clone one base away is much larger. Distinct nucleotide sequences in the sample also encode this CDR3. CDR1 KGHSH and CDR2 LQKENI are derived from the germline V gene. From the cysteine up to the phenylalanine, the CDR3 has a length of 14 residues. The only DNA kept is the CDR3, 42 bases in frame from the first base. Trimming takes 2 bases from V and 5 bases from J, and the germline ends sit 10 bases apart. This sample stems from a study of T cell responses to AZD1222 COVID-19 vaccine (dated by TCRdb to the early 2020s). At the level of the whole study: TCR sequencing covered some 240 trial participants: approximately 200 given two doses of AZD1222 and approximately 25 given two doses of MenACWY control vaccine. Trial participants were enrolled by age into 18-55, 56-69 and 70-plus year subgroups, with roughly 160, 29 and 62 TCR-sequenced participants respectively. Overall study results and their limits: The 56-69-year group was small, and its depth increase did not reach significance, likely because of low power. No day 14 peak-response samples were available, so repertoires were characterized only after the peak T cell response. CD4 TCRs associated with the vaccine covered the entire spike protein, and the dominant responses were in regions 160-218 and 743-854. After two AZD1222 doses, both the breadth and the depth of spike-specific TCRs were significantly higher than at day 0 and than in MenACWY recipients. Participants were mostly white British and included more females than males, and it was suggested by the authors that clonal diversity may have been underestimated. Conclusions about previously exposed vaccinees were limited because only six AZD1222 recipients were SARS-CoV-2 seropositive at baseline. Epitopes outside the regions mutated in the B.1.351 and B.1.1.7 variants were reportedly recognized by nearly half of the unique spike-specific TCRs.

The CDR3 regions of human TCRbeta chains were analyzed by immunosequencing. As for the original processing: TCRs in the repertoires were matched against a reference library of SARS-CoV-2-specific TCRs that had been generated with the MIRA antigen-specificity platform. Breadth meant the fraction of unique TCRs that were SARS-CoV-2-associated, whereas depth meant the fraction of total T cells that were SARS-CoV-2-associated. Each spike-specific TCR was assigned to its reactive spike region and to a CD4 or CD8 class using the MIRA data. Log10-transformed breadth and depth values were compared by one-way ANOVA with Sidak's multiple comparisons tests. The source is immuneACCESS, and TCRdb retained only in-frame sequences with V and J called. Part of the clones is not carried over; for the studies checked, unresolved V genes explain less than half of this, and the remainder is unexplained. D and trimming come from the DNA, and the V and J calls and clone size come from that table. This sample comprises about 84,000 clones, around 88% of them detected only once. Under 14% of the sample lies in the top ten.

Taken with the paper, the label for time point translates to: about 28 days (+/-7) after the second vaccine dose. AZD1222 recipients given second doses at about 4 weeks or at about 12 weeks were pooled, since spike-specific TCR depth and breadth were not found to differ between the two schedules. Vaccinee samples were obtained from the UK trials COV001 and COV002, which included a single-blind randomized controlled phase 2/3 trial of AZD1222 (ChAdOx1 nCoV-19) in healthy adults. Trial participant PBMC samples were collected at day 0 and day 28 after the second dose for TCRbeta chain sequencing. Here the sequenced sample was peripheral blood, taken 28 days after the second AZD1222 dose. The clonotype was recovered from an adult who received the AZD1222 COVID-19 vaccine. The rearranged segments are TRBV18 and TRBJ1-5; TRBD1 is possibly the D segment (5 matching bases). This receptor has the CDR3 CASSPGQGDQPQHF. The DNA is TGTGCCAGCTCACCAGGGCAGGGAGATCAGCCCCAGCATTTT.